The clone carrying this T cell receptor (beta chain) was counted many times. Its antigen is still unknown. This specimen comes from a study of T-cell reconstitution after alpha-beta-depleted transplantation in children. Study-level points and caveats: One year post-transplant, T-cell counts and diversity were largely derived from T cells produced anew. Alpha-beta T cells about two months after transplant reportedly derived from several hundred expanded graft clones.

As it was prepared, the TCRbeta library received unique molecular identifiers. MiXCR, applied by TCRdb to the PCR reads, yields one record per CDR3 protein. There are roughly 200,000 distinct CDR3 sequences in the sample; roughly a tenth occur only once, and 28% lies in the top ten. The CDR3 length is 15 residues. Germline V gene lookup returns CDR1 SNHLY and CDR2 FYNNEI. V lost 5 bases and J 1 base, leaving 11 bases between the germline ends. The sample here was PBMCs, taken before TCRalphabeta/CD19-depleted stem cell transplant. The sequence was obtained from a child less than two years old with acute myeloid leukemia, due to receive a stem cell transplant. The V gene is TRBV2, the J gene TRBJ2-2; tentative D call: TRBD1 (6 bases). CDR3 DNA: TGTGCCAGCAGTCTCGGACAGATGAACACCGGGGAGCTGTTTTTT. This encodes CASSLGQMNTGELFF.